The 12 T cell receptor beta chains in this list originate from one sample, sequenced in a study of monozygotic twins with inflammatory bowel disease (dated by TCRdb to between 2017 and 2020). Library creation used 5' RACE. The sequencer listed for this sample is Illumina HiSeq 2500. After TCRdb reprocessed the reads, each CDR3 protein sequence was kept as one row, without DNA. The sample table holds around 380,000 distinct CDR3 sequences. The biggest ten clones account for 2% to 2.5% of the sample. The sample consisted of blood. These receptor sequences come from a human donor with ulcerative colitis or Crohn's disease, or a healthy co-twin of an affected twin (not recorded which).

The V and J genes are TRBV7-9 and TRBJ2-3; with no DNA, the TCRdb D assignment of TRBD1 cannot be verified. The germline V gene has CDR1 SEHNR and CDR2 FQNEAQ (reference sequence). This CDR3 contains 15 residues. The CDR3 is CASSPRGVGTDTQYF. Looking up the rest from reference TRBV7-9 and TRBJ2-3 gives the full variable domain: DTGVSQNPRHKITKRGQNVTFRCDPISEHNRLYWYRQTLGQGPEFLTYFQNEAQLEKSRLLSDRFSAERPKGSFSTLEIQRTEQGDSAMYLCASSPRGVGTDTQYFGPGTRLTVL.

The chain combines TRBV7-3 with TRBJ2-2; TCRdb calls TRBD1, which cannot be checked without DNA. Germline V CDR1 and CDR2: SGHTA, FQGTGA. The CDR3 covers 11 residues. The CDR3 reads CARREAGELFF.

The chain combines TRBV20-1 with TRBJ1-5. CDR1 and CDR2 (germline): DFQATT, SNEGSKA (reference sequence). The CDR3 sequence is 15 residues long. CDR3 loop: CSARVGLGGNQPQHF.

This sequence joins TRBV20-1 and TRBJ1-1. Germline assignment: CDR1 DFQATT and CDR2 SNEGSKA (reference sequence). The CDR3 loop spans 13 amino acids. CDR3 amino acids: CSARDRTGLRAFF.

The chain carries TRBV12-3 or TRBV12-4 and TRBJ2-1; the D gene TCRdb calls, TRBD1, cannot be checked with no DNA. There are 14 residues in the CDR3. This CDR3 is CASSRAGSGGVQFF.

J is TRBJ2-7 and V is TRBV29-1; checking the TCRdb D call of TRBD1 is not possible without DNA. Germline CDR1 reads SQVTM; CDR2 reads ANQGSEA. The CDR3 totals 12 residues. Here the CDR3 reads CSVLGQVNEQYF.

In terms of frequency, this clonotype is medium-sized. The V and J genes are TRBV6-5 and TRBJ2-7; lacking DNA, the TRBD2 call made by TCRdb goes unchecked. The CDR3 extends over 13 amino acids. CDR1 and CDR2 (germline): MNHEY, SVGAGI. The CDR3 reads CATGTSGSYEQYF.

V and J are TRBV6-1 and TRBJ2-5; the TRBD2 assignment by TCRdb is unverifiable without DNA. Germline loops: CDR1 MNHNS, CDR2 SASEGT. The CDR3 sequence is 15 residues long. The CDR3 loop is CASRTGTSGGGTQYF.

The CDR3 loop is CASSRGGTREAFF. V and J are TRBV3-1 and TRBJ1-1; no DNA is available, so the TRBD1 call from TCRdb remains unchecked. There are 13 residues in the CDR3. Germline V gives CDR1 LGHDT, CDR2 YNNKEL (reference sequence).

The chain is built from TRBV13 and TRBJ2-7. CDR1 is PRHDT and CDR2 is FYEKMQ in the germline V gene (reference sequence). This CDR3 is 14 amino acids long. CDR3 region: CASSQFGGSYEQYF.

The chain couples TRBV18 to TRBJ1-1; with no DNA, the TCRdb D assignment of TRBD1 cannot be verified. In germline, CDR1 is KGHSH, CDR2 LQKENI. This CDR3 comprises 14 residues. The CDR3 reads CASSQSRTGTEAFF.

The CDR3 sequence is CASSLFQGEETQYF. The V gene is TRBV5-1, the J gene TRBJ2-5; the D call of TRBD1 rests on TCRdb alone, since no DNA is present to check it. Germline V gives CDR1 SGHRS, CDR2 YFSETQ. The CDR3 runs 14 residues.